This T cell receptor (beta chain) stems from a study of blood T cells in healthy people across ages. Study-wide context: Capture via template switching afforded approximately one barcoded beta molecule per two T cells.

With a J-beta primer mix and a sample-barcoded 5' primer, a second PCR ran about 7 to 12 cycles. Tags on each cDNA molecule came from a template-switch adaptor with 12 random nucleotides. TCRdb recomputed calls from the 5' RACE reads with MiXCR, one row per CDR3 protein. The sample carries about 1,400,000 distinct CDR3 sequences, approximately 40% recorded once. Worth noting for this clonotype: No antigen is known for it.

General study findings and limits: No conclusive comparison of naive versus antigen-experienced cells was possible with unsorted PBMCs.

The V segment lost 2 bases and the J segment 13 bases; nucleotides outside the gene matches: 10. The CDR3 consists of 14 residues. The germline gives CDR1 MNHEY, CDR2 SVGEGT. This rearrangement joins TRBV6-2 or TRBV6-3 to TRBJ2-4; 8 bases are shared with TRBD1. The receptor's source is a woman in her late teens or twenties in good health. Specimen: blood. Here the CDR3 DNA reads TGTGCCAGCAGTTACGAGACAGGGGTTGAGGAGCAGTACTTC. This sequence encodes CASSYETGVEEQYF.